Below, 21 T cell receptor beta chains from the same sample are listed, as sequenced in a study of beta chain features in type 1 diabetes (dated by TCRdb to the late 2010s). On the study overall, not on this receptor specifically: A moderate but significant shortening of TCRB CDR3 length was observed in type 1 diabetes patients in all four CD4+ subsets.

These receptors' targets are unknown. The library was generated by the immunoSEQ multiplex PCR assay. The entire amount of isolated RNA was reverse transcribed using the High Capacity cDNA Reverse Transcription Kit, so the sequenced TCRB transcripts were expressed ones. What TCRdb holds here is the immuneACCESS table cut down to in-frame rearrangements. Part of the clones is not present; checked against another copy, under half of the missing clones reflect an unresolved V gene, and the others are unexplained. For this sample there are around 360,000 clones; about 12% appear just once. The ten largest clones take up 0.0095% to 0.012% of the sample. Sample: naive CD4+ T cells from blood. The cell subset or site label here, explained by the study, means: true naive CD4+ T cells. All receptors come from a woman aged 18-35 years with type 1 diabetes.

This chain connects TRBV2 to TRBJ2-1, with TRBD1 identical over 10 bases. CDR1 SNHLY and CDR2 FYNNEI come from the germline V gene. The V and J ends lost 7 bases and 1 base, in that order; junction bases with no gene match: 13. The CDR3 loop spans 18 amino acids. CDR3 bases: TGTGCCAGCAAACGTCCCCCGGGACAGGGGACTTCCTACAATGAGCAGTTCTTC. Its translation is CASKRPPGQGTSYNEQFF.

The chain combines TRBV15 with TRBJ2-5; no reliable D call. This CDR3 is built from 12 residues. The germline CDR1 and CDR2 sequences are LNHNV and YYDKDF (reference sequence). Trimming took off 3 bases at V and 5 bases at J, with 7 bases between the two ends. For the CDR3, the DNA is TGTGCCACCAGCAGGGCCGTGGAGACCCAGTACTTC. Translation gives CATSRAVETQYF.

The chain carries TRBV2 and TRBJ2-3; 10 nucleotides match TRBD1. Per the germline V gene, CDR1 is SNHLY and CDR2 is FYNNEI. The CDR3 is 15 amino acids. The J segment lost 0 bases and the V segment lost 6 bases, leaving 3 bases of the junction unmatched. The CDR3 region has the DNA TGTGCCAGCAGCAGGGACAGGGGAAGCACAGATACGCAGTATTTT. This translates into CASSRDRGSTDTQYF.

The chain carries TRBV5-4 and TRBJ2-7, with D tentatively TRBD1 (5 bases). Looked up from germline, CDR1 is SGHNT and CDR2 is YYREEE (reference sequence). This CDR3 spans 14 amino acids. V was pared by 7 bases and J by 2 bases, with 16 bases between. The CDR3 coding sequence is TGTGCCAGCGGCCCAGGGCGAGGCCCCTACGAGCAGTACTTC. It codes for CASGPGRGPYEQYF.

V is TRBV18 and J is TRBJ1-6; D uncertain. V shed 1 base and J shed 8 bases, with 18 bases lying between them. Germline V gives CDR1 KGHSH, CDR2 LQKENI. The CDR3 totals 17 residues. CDR3 sequence (DNA): TGTGCCAGCTCACCACAGATTATATCGCAGGAAGATTCACCCCTCCACTTT. It codes for CASSPQIISQEDSPLHF.

The chain recombines TRBV6-5 with TRBJ2-7, with 8 bases matching TRBD1. The germline gives CDR1 MNHEY, CDR2 SVGAGI. This CDR3 has 16 amino acids. The J segment lost 2 bases and the V segment lost 2 bases, leaving 8 bases of the junction unmatched. CDR3 amino acids: CASSYKFGTGTYEQYF. CDR3 bases: TGTGCCAGCAGTTACAAGTTTGGGACAGGAACCTACGAGCAGTACTTC.

The genes are TRBV9 and TRBJ2-3; no firm D call. Looked up from germline, CDR1 is SGDLS and CDR2 is YYNGEE. Trimming took 4 bases from V and 3 from J, leaving 6 bases between them. The CDR3 loop spans 12 amino acids. The DNA for the CDR3 is TGTGCCAGCAGCCCCCGGACAGATACGCAGTATTTT. Translation: CASSPRTDTQYF.

This clone was seen more than once but under ten times. V is TRBV11-2 and J is TRBJ2-2; 7 positions match TRBD1. The junction had 6 bases not matched to a gene; V was cut back by 5 bases and J by 3 bases. The CDR3 extends over 15 amino acids. Germline lookup yields CDR1 SGHAT and CDR2 FQNNGV. In DNA, the CDR3 is TGTGCCAGCAGCGAAGGGGGCAGACACACCGGGGAGCTGTTTTTT. This gives the protein CASSEGGRHTGELFF.

This clone was detected a few times. The chain couples TRBV15 to TRBJ1-2, with TRBD1 as a possible D gene (5 bases). Trimming took off 1 base at V and 7 bases at J, with 16 bases between the two ends. This CDR3 comprises 15 residues. Germline lookup yields CDR1 LNHNV and CDR2 YYDKDF (reference sequence). Here the CDR3 DNA reads TGTGCCACCAGCAGAGTGGGGGTCTCGGGGGGTGGCTACACCTTC. Protein: CATSRVGVSGGGYTF.

This clone was seen a handful of times. This chain links TRBV2 with TRBJ2-1, with 12 positions matching TRBD2. Germline-derived CDR1 and CDR2 are SNHLY and FYNNEI. The CDR3 is 15 amino acids. Germline trimming cut 6 bases from V and 7 bases from J; bases unmatched to any gene: 7. CDR3 DNA sequence: TGTGCCAGCAGACGGACTAGCGGGGTGACTAATGAGCAGTTCTTC. Protein: CASRRTSGVTNEQFF.

This chain connects TRBV4-3 to TRBJ2-3; D is possibly TRBD2 (6 bases). Trimming took 3 bases from V and 4 from J, leaving 11 bases between them. The CDR3 is 14 amino acids. Germline CDR1 is LGHNA and CDR2 is YSLEER. The CDR3 protein is CASSHGGASDTQYF. Here the CDR3 DNA reads TGCGCCAGCAGCCACGGGGGAGCATCAGATACGCAGTATTTT.

The rearrangement links TRBV6-5 to TRBJ2-1; TRBD1 matches 9 bases. The CDR3 covers 15 residues. From germline, CDR1 is MNHEY and CDR2 SVGAGI. Trimming at V came to 2 bases and at J to 7 bases, leaving 6 bases not matched to a gene. DNA of the CDR3: TGTGCCAGCAGTTACGGACAGGGGATGGTAAATGAGCAGTTCTTC. Its protein product is CASSYGQGMVNEQFF.

The sample holds a few counts of this clone. The V and J genes are TRBV5-1 and TRBJ1-5; 7 nucleotides match TRBD1. Germline V lookup: CDR1 SGHRS, CDR2 YFSETQ. The CDR3 covers 14 residues. After removal of 0 bases from V and 4 bases from J, the junction contained 1 base not matched to a gene. The CDR3 bases are TGCGCCAGCAGCTTGGGGGACAGAAATCAGCCCCAGCATTTT. This codes for CASSLGDRNQPQHF.

This chain links TRBV4-2 with TRBJ2-1, with 9 bases that match TRBD2. V dropped 4 bases and J dropped 4; count of bases not matched to a gene: 14. Germline-derived CDR1 and CDR2 are LGHNA and YNFKEQ. CDR3 length: 18 amino acids. In DNA form, the CDR3 reads TGTGCCAGCAGCCCAGACCCCTATTGGACTAGCGTTTACAATGAGCAGTTCTTC. It yields the protein CASSPDPYWTSVYNEQFF.

The genes are TRBV5-6 and TRBJ2-5; 10 bases match TRBD2. Per the germline V gene, CDR1 is SGHDT and CDR2 is YYEEEE. CDR3 length equals 15 residues. V lost 2 bases, J lost 4 bases, and 5 bases stayed unmatched. This chain's CDR3 is CASSLRLAGLETQYF. The CDR3 region has the DNA TGTGCCAGCAGCTTACGACTAGCGGGTCTAGAGACCCAGTACTTC. Complete variable domain (other parts from reference TRBV5-6 and TRBJ2-5): DAGVTQSPTHLIKTRGQQVTLRCSPKSGHDTVSWYQQALGQGPQFIFQYYEEEERQRGNFPDRFSGHQFPNYSSELNVNALLLGDSALYLCASSLRLAGLETQYFGPGTRLLVL.

The rearrangement uses TRBV6-5 and TRBJ2-3; a weak D match, TRBD1 (5 bases). This CDR3 has 13 amino acids. Germline CDR1 MNHEY, CDR2 SVGAGI. The V end was cut by 0 bases, the J end by 5 bases, with 6 bases between. As DNA, the CDR3 is TGTGCCAGCAGTTACTCGCAGGGAGATACGCAGTATTTT. This encodes CASSYSQGDTQYF.

This clone was seen more than once but under ten times. The gene calls are TRBV13 and TRBJ2-3; possibly TRBD1 for D (6 bases). V lost 5 bases and J lost 3, with 15 bases in between. Germline V gives CDR1 PRHDT, CDR2 FYEKMQ (reference sequence). The CDR3 extends over 15 amino acids. In nucleotides, the CDR3 is TGTGCCAGCAGCACGGACAGTCAATGGACAGATACGCAGTATTTT. This encodes CASSTDSQWTDTQYF.

This clone was seen a few times. The chain employs TRBV2 and TRBJ2-5; a possible D gene is TRBD1 (5 bases). Trimming left V 5 bases short and J 4 bases short, with 14 bases between. The CDR3 has 14 residues. CDR1 SNHLY and CDR2 FYNNEI come from the germline V gene. CDR3 DNA sequence: TGTGCCAGCAGTTCGACAGCCTTTCGAGAGACCCAGTACTTC. This translates into CASSSTAFRETQYF.

The chain carries TRBV5-4 and TRBJ2-5; 7 nucleotides match TRBD2. The CDR3 consists of 15 residues. Germline lookup yields CDR1 SGHNT and CDR2 YYREEE (reference sequence). Trimming at V came to 0 bases and at J to 1 base, leaving 3 bases not matched to a gene. The CDR3 region has the DNA TGTGCCAGCAGCTTGGAGGGCGGGAGCCAAGAGACCCAGTACTTC. Its protein product is CASSLEGGSQETQYF.

V and J are TRBV6-5 and TRBJ2-7; 7 bases align to TRBD2. CDR3 length: 13 amino acids. After removal of 6 bases from V and 2 bases from J, the junction contained 4 bases not matched to a gene. Germline V CDR1 and CDR2: MNHEY, SVGAGI. CDR3 sequence reads: CASRTREAYEQYF. CDR3 bases: TGTGCCAGCAGGACCCGGGAGGCCTACGAGCAGTACTTC.

This clone appeared a few times. This chain joins TRBV4-3 and TRBJ1-2; perhaps TRBD1 as D (5 bases). This CDR3 contains 13 residues. The germline V gene encodes CDR1 LGHNA and CDR2 YSLEER. V lost 2 bases, J lost 3 bases, and 7 bases lay in between. Here the CDR3 reads CASSQTGDYGYTF. In DNA, the CDR3 is TGCGCCAGCAGCCAAACAGGAGACTATGGCTACACCTTC.